Listed here are 26 T cell receptor beta chains from one sample, sequenced in a study of OX40 agonist ivuxolimab in advanced cancers. Using immunoSEQ multiplex PCR, the repertoire was profiled, and TCRdb retains in-frame clones only, with some absent. The data contain several thousand clones, around 79% of them singletons. The sample consisted of CD4+ or CD8+ T cells sorted from blood, taken in a trial of the OX40 agonist ivuxolimab. The receptors stem from an adult with an advanced solid tumor such as melanoma, head and neck, liver or kidney cancer.

J is TRBJ2-2 and V is TRBV4-2; TRBD2 aligns across 7 bases. The CDR3 has 17 residues. Germline CDR1 is LGHNA and CDR2 is YNFKEQ. Losses at the gene ends were 1 base for V and 5 bases for J; bases not matched to a gene: 10. Here the CDR3 reads CASSQVSGVSRTGELFF. The CDR3 coding sequence is TGTGCCAGCAGCCAAGTCAGCGGGGTGTCCAGGACCGGGGAGCTGTTTTTT.

V usage is TRBV5-5 and J usage is TRBJ2-7; 8 bases align to TRBD1. CDR1 and CDR2 (germline): SGHKS, YYEKEE (reference sequence). V shed 5 bases, J shed 5 bases, and the junction held 3 bases outside the gene matches. The CDR3 covers 12 residues. DNA of the CDR3: TGTGCCAGCAGGAGACAGGGGAACGAGCAGTACTTC. Translated: CASRRQGNEQYF.

This rearrangement joins TRBV13 to TRBJ1-5; D unresolved. Germline V gene lookup returns CDR1 PRHDT and CDR2 FYEKMQ (reference sequence). V was cut by 0 bases and J by 9 bases, with 6 bases left in between. The CDR3 consists of 12 residues. In DNA, the CDR3 is TGTGCCAGCAGCTTAGGCCTAGGGCCCCAGCATTTT. Translation gives CASSLGLGPQHF.

The rearrangement joins TRBV2 to TRBJ1-5, with D uncertain. CDR3 length equals 16 residues. Germline CDR1 reads SNHLY; CDR2 reads FYNNEI. Trimming pared 1 base from V and 0 bases from J, leaving 10 bases between. The chain's CDR3 is CASSEVMGYSNQPQHF. The CDR3 DNA reads TGTGCCAGCAGTGAAGTAATGGGGTATAGCAATCAGCCCCAGCATTTT. Together with reference TRBV2 and TRBJ1-5, the CDR3 gives the full variable domain: EPEVTQTPSHQVTQMGQEVILRCVPISNHLYFYWYRQILGQKVEFLVSFYNNEISEKSEIFDDQFSVERPDGSNFTLKIRSTKLEDSAMYFCASSEVMGYSNQPQHFGDGTRLSIL.

This clone was detected only a few times. This chain uses TRBV7-9 with TRBJ1-5; D is unclear. Trimming took off 5 bases at V and 4 bases at J, with 9 bases between the two ends. CDR1 is SEHNR, CDR2 FQNEAQ, per germline (reference sequence). The CDR3 contains 13 residues. The CDR3 DNA reads TGTGCCAGCAGCGTAGGACCGAATCAGCCCCAGCATTTT. Amino acid sequence: CASSVGPNQPQHF.

This clone is a singleton in its sample. The V call is TRBV4-2, the J call TRBJ1-4, with a tentative D call TRBD1 (5 bases). V lost 4 bases and J 0 bases, leaving 6 bases between the germline ends. Germline CDR1 and CDR2: LGHNA and YNFKEQ. CDR3 length: 14 amino acids. CDR3 in DNA: TGTGCCAGCAGCCCGGGGGCAACTAATGAAAAACTGTTTTTT. Protein: CASSPGATNEKLFF.

The V gene is TRBV4-1, the J gene TRBJ2-7, with TRBD1 matching over 8 bases. V shed 2 bases and J 6 bases; nucleotides not matched to a gene: 6. Germline V gives CDR1 MGHRA, CDR2 YSYEKL. This CDR3 has 14 residues. CDR3 residues: CASSQLDRDSEQYF. The CDR3 nucleotides read TGCGCCAGCAGCCAACTGGACAGGGATAGCGAGCAGTACTTC.

The gene calls are TRBV4-2 and TRBJ2-5; a possible D gene is TRBD2 (5 bases). Germline V CDR1 and CDR2: LGHNA, YNFKEQ. V lost 4 bases and J lost 5, with 8 bases in between. There are 12 residues in the CDR3. The CDR3 loop reads CASSLTGETQYF. The CDR3 nucleotides read TGTGCCAGCAGCCTTACGGGGGAGACCCAGTACTTC.

The chain uses TRBV7-6 and TRBJ2-1, with 7 bases lining up with TRBD1. CDR1 and CDR2 (germline): SGHVS, FNYEAQ. The CDR3 has 14 amino acids. Trimming cost V 0 bases and J 7 bases; bases outside gene matches: 3. The CDR3 sequence is CASSLARQGNEQFF. In DNA, the CDR3 is TGTGCCAGCAGCTTAGCGAGACAGGGAAATGAGCAGTTCTTC. Combining the CDR3 with reference TRBV7-6 and TRBJ2-1 gives the whole variable domain GAGVSQSPRYKVTKRGQDVALRCDPISGHVSLYWYRQALGQGPEFLTYFNYEAQQDKSGLPNDRFSAERPEGSISTLTIQRTEQRDSAMYRCASSLARQGNEQFFGPGTRLTVL.

This clone turned up a few times. This rearrangement joins TRBV6-1 to TRBJ1-5, with D uncertain. CDR1 is MNHNS, CDR2 SASEGT, per germline. The CDR3 extends over 14 amino acids. Trimming took off 10 bases at V and 4 bases at J, with 17 bases between the two ends. CDR3 DNA: TGTGCCACCGCTCCTCCATTCACTAATCAGCCCCAGCATTTT. It is translated as CATAPPFTNQPQHF.

The gene calls are TRBV11-2 and TRBJ1-4; 11 nucleotides line up with TRBD1. Germline V gives CDR1 SGHAT, CDR2 FQNNGV. The CDR3 has 14 residues. V shed 4 bases and J 7 bases; nucleotides not matched to a gene: 2. CDR3 DNA sequence: TGTGCCAGCAGCTGGACAGGGGGCGGTGAAAAACTGTTTTTT. Its protein product is CASSWTGGGEKLFF.

This clone appeared once. J is TRBJ1-1 and V is TRBV5-1; the D is unclear. In germline, CDR1 is SGHRS, CDR2 YFSETQ. V was cut by 4 bases and J by 2 bases, with 9 bases left in between. This CDR3 has 13 residues. The CDR3 coding sequence is TGCGCCAGCAGCGGCAGCTTAAACACTGAAGCTTTCTTT. As protein: CASSGSLNTEAFF.

V is TRBV5-1 and J is TRBJ1-2; D ambiguous. This CDR3 has 15 residues. Germline V gene sequence: CDR1 SGHRS, CDR2 YFSETQ. The V end lost 4 bases, the J end lost 0 bases, and 13 bases lay between the germline ends. The CDR3 nucleotides read TGCGCCAGCAGCCAGGACGGTCCCTCTAACTATGGCTACACCTTC. Protein sequence: CASSQDGPSNYGYTF.

Many counts were recorded for this clone. The chain recombines TRBV27 with TRBJ2-7; D assignment may be TRBD1 or TRBD2 (5 bases each). Germline V gene data show CDR1 as MNHEY and CDR2 as SMNVEV (reference sequence). Trimming stripped 0 bases from V and 7 bases from J, with 13 bases between. The length of the CDR3 is 14 residues. CDR3 DNA sequence: TGTGCCAGCAGTTTATCCGGGACGGGCAGTGAGCAGTACTTC. Amino acids: CASSLSGTGSEQYF.

The CDR3 region has the DNA TGTGCCAGCAGTCCGACAGGAACTAGCAATCAGCCCCAGCATTTT. This translates into CASSPTGTSNQPQHF. The chain joins TRBV9 to TRBJ1-5; D perhaps matches TRBD1 (6 bases). Germline V CDR1 and CDR2: SGDLS, YYNGEE. Trimming took 5 bases from V and 0 from J, leaving 12 bases between them. This CDR3 comprises 15 residues. The whole variable domain, remainder taken from reference TRBV9 and TRBJ1-5, is DSGVTQTPKHLITATGQRVTLRCSPRSGDLSVYWYQQSLDQGLQFLIQYYNGEERAKGNILERFSAQQFPDLHSELNLSSLELGDSALYFCASSPTGTSNQPQHFGDGTRLSIL.

This clone was seen more than once but under ten times. At the DNA level, this CDR3 is encoded by other sequences in the same sample as well. The genes are TRBV27 and TRBJ1-1; D might be TRBD1 (5 bases). With 1 base removed from V and 1 base from J, the gap between germline ends came to 13 bases. The germline V gene encodes CDR1 MNHEY and CDR2 SMNVEV (reference sequence). The CDR3 has 16 residues. For the CDR3, the DNA is TGTGCCAGCAGTTTATTGGGGCGCGGGCAGAACACTGAAGCTTTCTTT. Amino acids: CASSLLGRGQNTEAFF.

This chain uses TRBV7-9 with TRBJ2-7; TRBD1 is a possible D gene (5 bases). Germline CDR1 reads SEHNR; CDR2 reads FQNEAQ (reference sequence). V lost 5 bases and J 0 bases, leaving 8 bases between the germline ends. The CDR3 sequence is 13 residues long. Here the CDR3 reads CASSPGLSYEQYF. The CDR3 DNA sequence: TGTGCCAGCAGCCCAGGGCTCTCCTACGAGCAGTACTTC.

This chain uses TRBV19 with TRBJ1-5; 8 bases line up with TRBD1. Germline assignment: CDR1 LNHDA and CDR2 SQIVND (reference sequence). The CDR3 is made up of 15 amino acids. The V and J ends lost 2 bases and 2 bases, in that order; junction bases with no gene match: 2. As DNA, the CDR3 is TGTGCCAGTAGTATAACGGACAGGGGCAATCAGCCCCAGCATTTT. Translating it yields CASSITDRGNQPQHF.

The chain joins TRBV30 to TRBJ1-2; tentatively, D is TRBD1 (5 bases). CDR3 size: 14 residues. Trimming stripped 0 bases from V and 3 bases from J, with 11 bases between. Germline values: CDR1 GTSNPN, CDR2 SVGIG (reference sequence). This CDR3 reads CAWSVQGAYYGYTF. The DNA of the CDR3 is TGTGCCTGGAGTGTACAAGGGGCCTACTATGGCTACACCTTC.

This clone has at least ten counts. The chain links TRBV19 to TRBJ1-5; unclear D gene. The CDR3 is 14 residues long. Germline CDR1 reads LNHDA; CDR2 reads SQIVND (reference sequence). V was trimmed by 3 bases and J by 7 bases, leaving 13 bases between them. Written as DNA, the CDR3 is TGTGCCAGTAGTATGGGAGTGGAGGGCCAGCCCCAGCATTTT. Protein sequence: CASSMGVEGQPQHF.

This chain links TRBV27 with TRBJ2-5, with unresolved D. The CDR3 runs to 14 residues. CDR1 and CDR2 from the germline V gene are MNHEY and SMNVEV (reference sequence). V was trimmed by 0 bases and J by 4 bases, leaving 9 bases between them. The CDR3 nucleotides are TGTGCCAGCAGTTTATCCTGGGGTGGAGAGACCCAGTACTTC. Translated: CASSLSWGGETQYF.

The V and J genes are TRBV5-1 and TRBJ2-4; D may be TRBD1 (6 bases). The CDR3 loop spans 16 amino acids. CDR1 and CDR2 (germline): SGHRS, YFSETQ. The V and J ends lost 3 bases and 5 bases respectively, with 18 bases between them. CDR3 DNA: TGCGCCAGCAGCTGGGCCCTTACAGGGCTTCAAAACATTCAGTACTTC. This codes for CASSWALTGLQNIQYF.

The CDR3 DNA is TGCAGCGCAGGACAGGGGGCCGGGGAGCTGTTTTTT. Encoded protein: CSAGQGAGELFF. The gene calls are TRBV29-1 and TRBJ2-2, with 10 positions matching TRBD1. The CDR3 consists of 12 residues. The J segment lost 6 bases and the V segment lost 7 bases, leaving 2 bases of the junction unmatched. The germline V gene encodes CDR1 SQVTM and CDR2 ANQGSEA.

This clone was recorded once. The V and J genes are TRBV5-6 and TRBJ1-2; a possible D gene is TRBD1 (5 bases). There are 16 residues in the CDR3. V was shortened by 1 base and J by 6 bases, with 19 bases between the two germline ends. Germline values: CDR1 SGHDT, CDR2 YYEEEE. CDR3 protein: CASSLPGTPVVDGYTF. In nucleotides, the CDR3 is TGTGCCAGCAGCTTGCCCGGGACCCCCGTGGTGGATGGCTACACCTTC.

This chain joins TRBV29-1 and TRBJ2-7; 15 positions agree with TRBD2. V dropped 7 bases and J dropped 1; count of bases not matched to a gene: 8. CDR1 and CDR2 (germline): SQVTM, ANQGSEA. The CDR3 runs to 16 residues. This CDR3 is CSAAGLAGGRSYEQYF. The CDR3 region has the DNA TGCAGCGCAGCGGGACTAGCGGGGGGTCGGTCCTACGAGCAGTACTTC.

This chain connects TRBV9 to TRBJ2-2; TRBD2 might be the D (5 bases). Trimming shortened V by 3 bases and J by 7 bases, and 10 bases separated the two germline ends. The CDR3 length is 13 residues. The germline V gene encodes CDR1 SGDLS and CDR2 YYNGEE. Written as DNA, the CDR3 is TGTGCCAGCAGCGAGTGGGGAGACGGGGAGCTGTTTTTT. This encodes CASSEWGDGELFF.